The rows below give T cell receptor beta chains drawn from one sample of a study of spatial heterogeneity in lung cancer. TCRdb re-called the 5' RACE reads through MiXCR, storing one row per CDR3 protein. The sample has about 85,000 distinct CDR3 sequences, approximately 21% seen once. This specimen was PBMCs, taken at surgery. Receptors were obtained from a male donor with early-stage non-small cell lung cancer. Both conserved end residues are part of each CDR3. D genes are given only for firm matches. For some rows the clone size is stated as once, few or many, or as a class when expanded; others skip it.

.	.	TRBJ2-6	TRBV21-1	TGTGCCAGCAGCAATCCCGTCTCTGGGGCCAACGTCCTGACTTTC	CASSNPVSGANVLTF
.	few	TRBJ2-1	TRBV7-6	TGTGCCAGCAGCCTTGGCGAGGGAGGGGGATACAATGAGCAGTTCTTC	CASSLGEGGGYNEQFF
TRBD1	.	TRBJ1-2	TRBV30	TGTGCCTGGGCCCGGACAGGGGGAAACTATGGCTACACCTTC	CAWARTGGNYGYTF
TRBD1	.	TRBJ2-5	TRBV12-3/TRBV12-4	TGTGCCAGCAGTTTATCCCGGGACAGTTTAAGAGGGACCCAGTACTTC	CASSLSRDSLRGTQYF
.	.	TRBJ2-3	TRBV6-1	TGTGCCAGCTCCAGCTCCATCCAGGGATATACGCTGTATTTT	CASSSSIQGYTLYF
.	few	TRBJ2-2	TRBV28	TGTGCCACAAACAGGGATAACACCGGGGAGCTGTTTTTT	CATNRDNTGELFF
.	few	TRBJ2-1	TRBV6-5	TGTGCCAGCAGTCCCGGACTGGCCCGGGATGAGCAGTTCTTC	CASSPGLARDEQFF
.	few	TRBJ2-3	TRBV20-1	TGCAGTGCTAGAGATACCGGAACTAGCACAGATACGCAGTATTTT	CSARDTGTSTDTQYF
TRBD1	.	TRBJ2-1	TRBV7-2	TGTGCCAGCAGCTCGCAGGGGGCGAATGAGCAGTTCTTC	CASSSQGANEQFF
TRBD2	many	TRBJ2-1	TRBV6-5	TGTGCCAGCAGTTCCACCGTGAGCGGGAGAAATGAGCAGTTCTTC	CASSSTVSGRNEQFF
.	.	TRBJ2-1	TRBV6-2/TRBV6-3	TGTGCCAGCCGGGGGAGCTCCTACAATGAGCAGTTCTTC	CASRGSSYNEQFF
.	few	TRBJ2-7	TRBV7-9	TGTGCCAGCAGCCGTACAGGTTCCCGCGGGGAGCAGTACTTC	CASSRTGSRGEQYF
TRBD1	.	TRBJ2-5	TRBV6-1	TGTGCCAGCAGTGGACAGGGGTGGGAGACCCAGTACTTC	CASSGQGWETQYF
.	.	TRBJ1-2	TRBV30	TGTGCCTGGAGTGTACCAGGGTTACATGGCTACACCTTC	CAWSVPGLHGYTF
TRBD2	many	TRBJ2-7	TRBV5-1	TGCGCCAGCAGCTTGGCCCTAGCGGGAGCATTGTCCTACGAGCAGTACTTC	CASSLALAGALSYEQYF
.	few	TRBJ1-4	TRBV20-1	TGCAGTGCTAGGCAGTCTAATGAAAAACTGTTTTTT	CSARQSNEKLFF
TRBD2	.	TRBJ2-5	TRBV25-1	TGTGCCAGCAGTGAATTGGGTGGCGGGGGGCAAGAGACCCAGTACTTC	CASSELGGGGQETQYF
.	many	TRBJ1-2	TRBV27	TGTGCCAGCAGTCGCCCGACACTACCTGGGGGAGGCTACACCTTC	CASSRPTLPGGGYTF
.	many	TRBJ1-5	TRBV24-1	TGTGCCACCAGTGATTCGCCGATAGGAAGGCCGTTCGTGACCCAGCATTTT	CATSDSPIGRPFVTQHF
.	many	TRBJ2-7	TRBV3-1	TGTGCCAGCAGCCAAGACACAGCCTACGAGCAGTACTTC	CASSQDTAYEQYF
.	.	TRBJ2-7	TRBV11-2	TGTGCCAGCAGCTTAGAAAGAGACAGGCTATACGAGCAGTACTTC	CASSLERDRLYEQYF
TRBD2	.	TRBJ2-7	TRBV5-5	TGTGCCAGCAGCTTTACCCTAGCGGCCTCCTACGAGCAGTACTTC	CASSFTLAASYEQYF
.	many	TRBJ2-7	TRBV5-6	TGTGCCAGCAGCTTTAGAGTCTCCTACGAGCAGTACTTC	CASSFRVSYEQYF
.	few	TRBJ1-1	TRBV11-1	TGTGCCAGCAGCTTAGGGCGCGGCACTGAAGCTTTCTTT	CASSLGRGTEAFF